Below, 28 T cell receptor beta chains from the same sample are listed, as sequenced in a study of blood T cell repertoires in COVID-19 (dated by TCRdb to the early 2020s). Receptors were amplified or captured by the immunoSEQ multiplex PCR assay. TCRdb took over this immuneACCESS table, retaining in-frame rearrangements with V and J assigned. Such tables are incomplete; in checked studies, under half of the missing clones stem from an unresolved V gene, and the remainder is unexplained. This sample comprises roughly 120,000 clones, approximately 82% of them detected only once. Of the sample, 15% to 20% is held by the ten largest clones. Sequencing used peripheral blood. The receptor source for this set is a woman aged 60 to 75 with acute or convalescent COVID-19.

J is TRBJ1-4 and V is TRBV9; weak D call: TRBD1 (5 bases). The length of the CDR3 is 15 residues. Germline CDR1 reads SGDLS; CDR2 reads YYNGEE. V was trimmed by 4 bases and J by 6 bases, leaving 16 bases between them. For the CDR3, the DNA is TGTGCCAGCAGCCAATTTCAGGGTAGGGATGAAAAACTGTTTTTT. It yields the protein CASSQFQGRDEKLFF.

This rearrangement joins TRBV3-1 (or the pseudogene TRBV3-2) to TRBJ1-3; no clear D gene. V lost 1 base to trimming and J lost 2 bases, with 9 bases between them. The germline V gene has CDR1 LGHDT and CDR2 YNNKEL (reference sequence). The CDR3 consists of 15 residues. In DNA, the CDR3 is TGTGCCAGCAGCCAAGGTCTTGGAGCTGGAAACACCATATATTTT. Translated: CASSQGLGAGNTIYF.

This chain uses TRBV28 with TRBJ1-4, with 7 positions matching TRBD1. Germline V gene data show CDR1 as MDHEN and CDR2 as SYDVKM. The length of the CDR3 is 14 residues. Trimming cost V 8 bases and J 8 bases; bases outside gene matches: 11. The CDR3 loop is CASRPQGNGEKLFF. The CDR3 DNA reads as TGTGCCAGCCGCCCACAGGGGAACGGAGAAAAACTGTTTTTT.

The chain joins TRBV28 to TRBJ2-5; 11 nucleotides match TRBD2. Germline CDR1 MDHEN, CDR2 SYDVKM. J was trimmed by 12 bases and V by 6 bases; bases with no gene match: 3. The CDR3 has 11 residues. In DNA, the CDR3 is TGTGCCAGCAGACTAGCGGGGGATAAGTACTTC. Translating gives CASRLAGDKYF. The full variable domain, rest sourced from reference TRBV28 and TRBJ2-5, is DVKVTQSSRYLVKRTGEKVFLECVQDMDHENMFWYRQDPGLGLRLIYFSYDVKMKEKGDIPEGYSVSREKKERFSLILESASTNQTSMYLCASRLAGDKYFGPGTRLLVL.

A few counts support this clone. The chain is built from TRBV30 and TRBJ1-5; TRBD1 matches at 7 bases. This CDR3 spans 14 amino acids. With V trimmed by 1 base and J by 4 bases, 4 bases remained unmatched. The germline V gene encodes CDR1 GTSNPN and CDR2 SVGIG (reference sequence). The CDR3 spells CAWSGVTGNQPQHF. The DNA for the CDR3 is TGTGCCTGGAGTGGGGTGACAGGGAATCAGCCCCAGCATTTT.

V gene TRBV5-1 combines with J gene TRBJ2-7, with 11 bases aligning to TRBD1. Unmatched junction bases numbered 7, after V lost 0 bases and J lost 5 bases. The V gene's germline CDR1 is SGHRS and CDR2 YFSETQ. This CDR3 comprises 16 residues. This CDR3 reads CASSLAGQGGLDEQYF. The CDR3 nucleotides are TGCGCCAGCAGCTTGGCGGGACAGGGGGGTTTGGACGAGCAGTACTTC.

Comment on this clone: A junction boundary mismatches the germline segment, possibly from a read error. The rearrangement links TRBV7-2 to TRBJ2-3; 8 positions agree with TRBD2. CDR1 is SGHTA and CDR2 is FQGNSA in the germline V gene. CDR3 length: 16 amino acids. The CDR3 nucleotides read TGTGCCAGCACCTTAGGGGTAGCGGGGAGCACAGATACGCAGTATTTT. Amino acid sequence: CASTLGVAGSTDTQYF.

The chain couples TRBV2 to TRBJ2-1, with D maybe TRBD1 (6 bases). From germline, CDR1 is SNHLY and CDR2 FYNNEI. The ends were cut back, 5 bases at V and 3 bases at J, with 8 bases in the middle. The CDR3 spans 13 residues. The CDR3 sequence is CASSWDNYNEQFF. The CDR3 coding sequence is TGTGCCAGCAGTTGGGACAACTACAATGAGCAGTTCTTC.

This rearrangement joins TRBV5-6 to TRBJ1-1; D possibly corresponds to TRBD1 (5 bases). The germline gives CDR1 SGHDT, CDR2 YYEEEE. The CDR3 length is 13 residues. V was cut by 1 base and J by 5 bases, with 9 bases left in between. The CDR3 is CASSLLGGTEAFF. The DNA of the CDR3 is TGTGCCAGCAGCTTGCTGGGGGGAACTGAAGCTTTCTTT.

The chain employs TRBV6-5 and TRBJ2-7, with a tentative D call TRBD2 (7 bases). CDR1 MNHEY and CDR2 SVGAGI come from the germline V gene. Trimming removed 8 bases from V and 6 bases from J, with 17 bases in between. The length of the CDR3 is 13 residues. The CDR3 reads CASSRGGLGEQYF. The CDR3 region has the DNA TGTGCCAGCTCAAGGGGGGGCCTCGGCGAGCAGTACTTC.

The chain is built from TRBV12-3 or TRBV12-4 and TRBJ2-7, with 7 nucleotides matching TRBD2. The CDR3 length is 13 residues. After removal of 5 bases from V and 7 bases from J, the junction contained 8 bases not matched to a gene. The CDR3 loop reads CASSQREGSEQYF. In nucleotides, the CDR3 is TGTGCCAGCAGTCAGCGGGAAGGGTCTGAGCAGTACTTC.

About this clone: Since no conserved phenylalanine or tryptophan closes the CDR3, a read error is the likely cause. The DNA is omitted, as the CDR3 cannot be located on it reliably, and the CDR3 follows TCRdb's listing. The rearrangement joins TRBV15 to TRBJ1-4; the D call in the table, TRBD1, was not verified against the DNA. In germline, CDR1 is LNHNV, CDR2 YYDKDF (reference sequence). Ends included, the CDR3 has 15 residues. The chain's CDR3 is CATSRTWSGQGNPIV.

V and J are TRBV3-1 (or the pseudogene TRBV3-2) and TRBJ2-7, with 10 bases identical to TRBD2. Germline V gene sequence: CDR1 LGHDT, CDR2 YNNKEL (reference sequence). J gave up 6 bases and V 4 bases, and 3 bases lay outside the gene matches. The CDR3 spans 13 residues. CDR3 DNA: TGTGCCAGCAGCCCCCGGACTAGCGGCGAGCAGTACTTC. Protein product: CASSPRTSGEQYF.

CDR3 sequence (DNA): TGTGCCAGCAGTCGGACCGCGGGGGAGACCCAGTACTTC. Amino acid sequence: CASSRTAGETQYF. This sequence joins TRBV6-5 and TRBJ2-5, with a possible D match to TRBD2 (6 bases). Looked up from germline, CDR1 is MNHEY and CDR2 is SVGAGI. This CDR3 comprises 13 residues. V was trimmed by 5 bases and J by 5 bases, leaving 12 bases between them.

The chain links TRBV9 to TRBJ2-2; 11 nucleotides agree with TRBD2. This CDR3 is built from 16 residues. The germline V gene encodes CDR1 SGDLS and CDR2 YYNGEE. With V trimmed by 2 bases and J by 2 bases, 2 bases remained unmatched. The CDR3 spells CASSVGTSGNTGELFF. The CDR3 coding sequence is TGTGCCAGCAGCGTGGGGACTAGCGGAAACACCGGGGAGCTGTTTTTT.

The rearrangement links TRBV30 to TRBJ1-4; D gene uncertain. Germline assignment: CDR1 GTSNPN and CDR2 SVGIG (reference sequence). CDR3 length: 15 residues. Trimming removed 0 bases at V and 8 bases at J, with 16 bases between. The DNA for the CDR3 is TGTGCCTGGAGTGTACACCTCTGGGGAGAAGAAAAACTGTTTTTT. Translated: CAWSVHLWGEEKLFF.

This clone was counted between two and nine times. The rearrangement links TRBV18 to TRBJ1-2; 12 bases match TRBD1. The V gene end was trimmed by 3 bases and the J gene end by 4 bases; junction bases not matched to a gene: 6. This CDR3 spans 16 amino acids. Germline V gene lookup returns CDR1 KGHSH and CDR2 LQKENI. CDR3 DNA sequence: TGTGCCAGCTCACCCGGGACAGGGGGCGCCGGCTATGGCTACACCTTC. As protein: CASSPGTGGAGYGYTF.

The chain combines TRBV27 with TRBJ2-1; D is unresolved. Germline CDR1 reads MNHEY; CDR2 reads SMNVEV (reference sequence). Trimming shortened V by 2 bases and J by 10 bases, and 6 bases separated the two germline ends. This CDR3 contains 11 residues. The CDR3 here is CASSLGREQFF. CDR3 nucleotides: TGTGCCAGCAGTTTAGGGCGCGAGCAGTTCTTC.

This clone was counted only a few times. The gene calls are TRBV7-2 and TRBJ1-5, with a possible D match to TRBD1 (6 bases). V shed 5 bases and J shed 3 bases, with 11 bases lying between them. The V gene's germline CDR1 is SGHTA and CDR2 FQGNSA. The CDR3 is 14 amino acids. CDR3 sequence (DNA): TGTGCCAGCAGCGCAGGACAGACCAATCAGCCCCAGCATTTT. Encoded protein: CASSAGQTNQPQHF.

The chain is built from TRBV5-4 and TRBJ2-3; 12 positions agree with TRBD2. After removal of 7 bases from V and 2 bases from J, the junction contained 14 bases not matched to a gene. Germline-derived CDR1 and CDR2 are SGHNT and YYREEE (reference sequence). The CDR3 loop spans 18 amino acids. The CDR3 nucleotides read TGTGCCAGCCGAGAGACTAGCGGGGGCCCCGGAGCCACAGATACGCAGTATTTT. Translated: CASRETSGGPGATDTQYF.

The J gene is TRBJ1-1, the V gene TRBV27; 10 bases match TRBD1. The J segment lost 4 bases and the V segment lost 2 bases, leaving 1 base of the junction unmatched. The germline gives CDR1 MNHEY, CDR2 SMNVEV (reference sequence). The CDR3 has 14 amino acids. CDR3 protein: CASSLGQGGTEAFF. The CDR3 nucleotides are TGTGCCAGCAGTTTAGGACAGGGGGGCACTGAAGCTTTCTTT.

The chain employs TRBV19 and TRBJ2-7, with TRBD1 matching 8 bases. In germline, CDR1 is LNHDA, CDR2 SQIVND (reference sequence). This CDR3 has 13 residues. The V segment lost 6 bases and the J segment 5 bases; nucleotides outside the gene matches: 6. The CDR3 is CASRSGTGNEQYF. The CDR3 region has the DNA TGTGCCAGTAGATCCGGGACAGGAAACGAGCAGTACTTC. Complete variable domain (other parts from reference TRBV19 and TRBJ2-7): DGGITQSPKYLFRKEGQNVTLSCEQNLNHDAMYWYRQDPGQGLRLIYYSQIVNDFQKGDIAEGYSVSREKKESFPLTVTSAQKNPTAFYLCASRSGTGNEQYFGPGTRLTVT.

The rearrangement joins TRBV7-6 to TRBJ2-3, with D perhaps matching TRBD1 (6 bases). V gave up 4 bases and J gave up 2 bases, with 16 bases separating them. CDR3 length equals 16 residues. Germline V gene lookup returns CDR1 SGHVS and CDR2 FNYEAQ. CDR3: CASSSAPQGFTDTQYF. In DNA, the CDR3 is TGTGCCAGCAGCTCAGCCCCCCAGGGGTTCACAGATACGCAGTATTTT.

This chain links TRBV12-5 with TRBJ2-3, with no clear D. The V gene lost 1 base and the J gene lost 3 bases, with 14 bases spanning the gap. Germline-derived CDR1 and CDR2 are LGHNT and FRNRAP. The length of the CDR3 is 16 residues. The CDR3 here is CASGLGVVTGTDTQYF. The CDR3 bases are TGTGCTAGTGGTTTGGGGGTGGTTACCGGGACAGATACGCAGTATTTT.

This clone was seen a few times. This chain joins TRBV3-1 (or the pseudogene TRBV3-2) and TRBJ1-5, with TRBD1 identical over 7 bases. CDR1 is LGHDT and CDR2 is YNNKEL in the germline V gene (reference sequence). The CDR3 has 15 residues. The ends lost 3 bases at V and 1 base at J; junction bases unmatched: 3. As DNA, the CDR3 is TGTGCCAGCAGCCACTCGGACAGGAGCAATCAGCCCCAGCATTTT. It codes for CASSHSDRSNQPQHF.

The chain carries TRBV28 and TRBJ1-5; 7 bases map to TRBD1. Germline V gene data show CDR1 as MDHEN and CDR2 as SYDVKM. The ends lost 6 bases at V and 6 bases at J; junction bases unmatched: 8. The CDR3 length is 14 residues. The CDR3 DNA reads as TGTGCCAGCAGGAGACAGGGCCCGCCTCAGCCCCAGCATTTT. This translates into CASRRQGPPQPQHF.

The CDR3 loop is CASPSQPQHF. The CDR3 nucleotides are TGTGCCAGCCCGTCGCAGCCCCAGCATTTT. The genes are TRBV19 and TRBJ1-5; no definite D call. V lost 9 bases and J lost 7, with 7 bases in between. CDR1 is LNHDA and CDR2 is SQIVND in the germline V gene (reference sequence). This CDR3 comprises 10 residues.

The rearrangement links TRBV14 to TRBJ2-2, with D uncertain. Germline CDR1 SGHDN, CDR2 FVKESK. The CDR3 has 13 residues. V was shortened by 11 bases and J by 1 base, with 11 bases between the two germline ends. Here the CDR3 DNA reads TGTGCCTCCGCGGCGGTGAACACCGGGGAGCTGTTTTTT. Its protein product is CASAAVNTGELFF.